This T cell receptor (beta chain) was obtained from a study of shared clonotypes between healthy human individuals. Each donor was a Caucasian adult residing in Nashville, Tennessee. To note about this clone: Other nucleotide sequences from this sample produce the same CDR3.

TCRdb keeps only in-frame clones here, not all; method: immunoSEQ multiplex PCR. The table shows approximately 2,000,000 clones, with 85% to 95% occurring only once. The germline V and J ends were trimmed by 5 bases and 0 bases, with 8 bases remaining between them. Germline CDR1 and CDR2: MNHEY and SVGAGI. The CDR3 length is 14 residues. The V and J genes are TRBV6-5 and TRBJ2-1; D gene unclear. The sequence came from a man between 18 and 29 years old in good health. Some clones in this sample may be carry-over from other donors' samples. Sequencing was performed on naive CD4+ T cells from PBMCs. This sample's subset: CD45RA+ positively selected. CDR3 region: CASSGRSSYNEQFF. DNA of the CDR3: TGTGCCAGCAGTGGGCGTAGCTCCTACAATGAGCAGTTCTTC.